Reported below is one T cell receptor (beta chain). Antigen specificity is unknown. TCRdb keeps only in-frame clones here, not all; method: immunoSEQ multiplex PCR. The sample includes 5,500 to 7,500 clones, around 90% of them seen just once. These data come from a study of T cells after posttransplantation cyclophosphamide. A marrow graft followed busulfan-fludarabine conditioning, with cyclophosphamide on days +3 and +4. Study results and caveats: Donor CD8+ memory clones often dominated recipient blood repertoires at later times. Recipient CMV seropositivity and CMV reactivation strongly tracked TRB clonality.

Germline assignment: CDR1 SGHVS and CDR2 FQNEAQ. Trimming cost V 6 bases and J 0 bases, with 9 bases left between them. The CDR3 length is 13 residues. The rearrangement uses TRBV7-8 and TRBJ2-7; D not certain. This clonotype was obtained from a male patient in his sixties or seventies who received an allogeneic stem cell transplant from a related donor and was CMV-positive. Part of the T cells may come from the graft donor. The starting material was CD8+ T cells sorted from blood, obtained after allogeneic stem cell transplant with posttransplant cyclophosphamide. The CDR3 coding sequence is TGTGCCAGCAGTTCCCGGAGCTCCTACGAGCAGTACTTC. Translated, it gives CASSSRSSYEQYF.